This TCR beta chain was sequenced for a study of blood T cell repertoires in COVID-19. Here immunoSEQ multiplex PCR was the method, and the copy in TCRdb shows in-frame clones only, minus some. The top ten hold 4% to 5.5% of the sample, which has about 210,000 clones, around nine tenths seen once. Trimming took off 1 base at V and 4 bases at J, with 8 bases between the two ends. The CDR3 is 14 residues long. Per the germline V gene, CDR1 is MGHRA and CDR2 is YSYEKL. The clonotype comes from a woman aged 40 to 50 with acute or convalescent COVID-19. The chain carries TRBV4-1 and TRBJ1-5; D ambiguous. The material sequenced was peripheral blood. This CDR3 is CASSQGSGNQPQHF. CDR3 nucleotide sequence: TGCGCCAGCAGCCAAGGATCCGGGAATCAGCCCCAGCATTTT.